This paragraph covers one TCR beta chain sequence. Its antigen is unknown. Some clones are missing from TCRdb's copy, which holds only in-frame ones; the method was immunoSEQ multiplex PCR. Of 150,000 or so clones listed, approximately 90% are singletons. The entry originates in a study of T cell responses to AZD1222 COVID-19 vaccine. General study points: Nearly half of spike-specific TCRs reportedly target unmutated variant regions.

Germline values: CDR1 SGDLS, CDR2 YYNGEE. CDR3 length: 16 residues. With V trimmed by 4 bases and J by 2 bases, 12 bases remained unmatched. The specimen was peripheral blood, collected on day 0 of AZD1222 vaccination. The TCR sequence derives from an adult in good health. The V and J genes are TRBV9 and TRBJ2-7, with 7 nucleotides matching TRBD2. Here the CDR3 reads CASSPYGTIPPYEQYF. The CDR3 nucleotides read TGTGCCAGCAGCCCGTACGGGACTATACCCCCCTACGAGCAGTACTTC.